This passage covers 30 T cell receptor beta chains from one sample sequenced in a study of T cell responses to AZD1222 COVID-19 vaccine. Profiling relied on immunoSEQ multiplex PCR, and the TCRdb table lists in-frame clones only, not all of them. In the table there are around 110,000 clones, 80% to 90% of which are singletons. Sequencing was performed on peripheral blood, taken on day 0 of MenACWY control vaccination. These receptors all stem from an adult in good health.

This chain links TRBV27 with TRBJ1-1, with unresolved D. CDR3 length: 15 amino acids. Germline V lookup: CDR1 MNHEY, CDR2 SMNVEV (reference sequence). Trimming cost V 3 bases and J 0 bases, with 11 bases left between them. This CDR3 reads CASSFVSSMNTEAFF. CDR3 nucleotide sequence: TGTGCCAGCAGTTTCGTCAGTTCGATGAACACTGAAGCTTTCTTT.

The rearrangement links TRBV2 to TRBJ1-5; 8 bases map to TRBD1. V lost 4 bases, J lost 11 bases, and 1 base stayed unmatched. Germline CDR1 is SNHLY and CDR2 is FYNNEI. The CDR3 is 11 residues long. CDR3 protein: CASSGTGSQHF. Here the CDR3 DNA reads TGTGCCAGCAGTGGGACAGGGTCCCAGCATTTT.

The gene calls are TRBV5-1 and TRBJ2-7, with 9 bases aligning to TRBD2. The junction had 11 bases not matched to a gene; V was cut back by 3 bases and J by 7 bases. This CDR3 spans 15 amino acids. Germline CDR1 reads SGHRS; CDR2 reads YFSETQ. The CDR3 sequence: CASSSLPGTSSEQYF. The CDR3 DNA sequence: TGCGCCAGCAGCTCGCTACCCGGGACTAGCTCTGAGCAGTACTTC.

This clone was counted between two and nine times. V is TRBV6-5 and J is TRBJ1-2, with TRBD1 identical over 7 bases. CDR3 length equals 15 residues. J was trimmed by 4 bases and V by 4 bases; bases with no gene match: 9. The germline V gene encodes CDR1 MNHEY and CDR2 SVGAGI. The CDR3 region has the DNA TGTGCCAGCAGTTCGCGACAGGGTAGCTCCTATGGCTACACCTTC. Its translation is CASSSRQGSSYGYTF.

This clone was observed a few times. This chain connects TRBV7-9 to TRBJ2-5, with TRBD1 matching over 12 bases. The CDR3 sequence is 16 residues long. Germline V gene lookup returns CDR1 SEHNR and CDR2 FQNEAQ (reference sequence). Trimming at V came to 5 bases and at J to 1 base, leaving 5 bases not matched to a gene. The CDR3, as DNA: TGTGCCAGCAGCCCAGGGGACAGGGGGCTCCAAGAGACCCAGTACTTC. As protein: CASSPGDRGLQETQYF.

V is TRBV15 and J is TRBJ2-3, with D unclear. CDR3 length: 15 amino acids. Germline CDR1 and CDR2: LNHNV and YYDKDF (reference sequence). The V end was cut by 1 base, the J end by 2 bases, with 10 bases between. CDR3 protein: CATSRAGPPTDTQYF. The CDR3 coding sequence is TGTGCCACCAGCAGAGCTGGCCCCCCCACAGATACGCAGTATTTT.

The chain recombines TRBV6-6 with TRBJ1-2, with TRBD1 as a possible D gene (6 bases). V was clipped by 5 bases and J by 1 base, with 8 bases between them. The germline V gene has CDR1 MNHNY and CDR2 SVGAGI (reference sequence). CDR3 length: 13 amino acids. The CDR3 is CASSQDSNYGYTF. CDR3 in DNA: TGTGCCAGCAGTCAGGACAGTAACTATGGCTACACCTTC.

The V and J genes are TRBV6-2 or TRBV6-3 and TRBJ1-1; 8 positions match TRBD1. The CDR3 contains 15 residues. J lost 8 bases, V lost 4 bases, and 12 bases had no gene match. CDR1 is MNHEY, CDR2 SVGEGT, per germline. Written as DNA, the CDR3 is TGTGCCAGCAGTTCCGCGGGACAGGCCCTTAAAGAAGCTTTCTTT. Its translation: CASSSAGQALKEAFF.

This chain connects TRBV7-8 to TRBJ1-2; no clear D gene. The V end lost 4 bases, the J end lost 0 bases, and 12 bases lay between the germline ends. This CDR3 comprises 15 residues. Germline V gene sequence: CDR1 SGHVS, CDR2 FQNEAQ. CDR3 residues: CASSWVAGANYGYTF. The CDR3 DNA reads TGTGCCAGCAGCTGGGTGGCGGGTGCTAACTATGGCTACACCTTC.

The CDR3 protein is CASSPIKGPLATNEKLFF. In DNA, the CDR3 is TGCGCCAGCAGCCCCATAAAGGGGCCTCTCGCAACTAATGAAAAACTGTTTTTT. The chain employs TRBV4-1 and TRBJ1-4; a possible D gene is TRBD1 (5 bases). Trimming took 4 bases from V and 0 from J, leaving 18 bases between them. The CDR3 contains 18 residues. Germline CDR1 and CDR2: MGHRA and YSYEKL.

The chain has TRBV7-6 and TRBJ2-2; perhaps TRBD1 as D (5 bases). V lost 2 bases to trimming and J lost 4 bases, with 17 bases between them. The germline V gene encodes CDR1 SGHVS and CDR2 FNYEAQ. The CDR3 totals 17 residues. CDR3 sequence (DNA): TGTGCCAGCAGCTTAAGTTCAGGGCAGTCGGGCACCGGGGAGCTGTTTTTT. It is translated as CASSLSSGQSGTGELFF.

This clone was detected only once. The V and J genes are TRBV6-5 and TRBJ1-2; TRBD1 is a possible D gene (6 bases). From germline, CDR1 is MNHEY and CDR2 SVGAGI. Deletions cut 6 bases from V and 4 bases from J, with 15 bases between. The CDR3 runs to 14 residues. CDR3 region: CASRPGRGPYGYTF. Written as DNA, the CDR3 is TGTGCCAGCAGACCCGGCCGGGGGCCCTATGGCTACACCTTC.

The chain is built from TRBV27 and TRBJ2-1; D possibly corresponds to TRBD2 (7 bases). CDR3 length: 14 amino acids. Germline V gene data show CDR1 as MNHEY and CDR2 as SMNVEV (reference sequence). The V end was cut by 5 bases, the J end by 10 bases, with 18 bases between. CDR3 sequence (DNA): TGTGCCAGCAGTCCCTTCCGGGGGGCAGGGGAGCAGTTCTTC. It codes for CASSPFRGAGEQFF.

The CDR3 protein is CASSSFNLLGGDYEQYF. The CDR3 coding sequence is TGTGCCAGCAGTTCTTTTAACTTACTAGGAGGGGACTACGAGCAGTACTTC. The rearrangement uses TRBV6-2 or TRBV6-3 and TRBJ2-7, with D possibly being TRBD2 (6 bases). The CDR3 consists of 17 residues. Germline-derived CDR1 and CDR2 are MNHEY and SVGEGT. The V gene lost 4 bases and the J gene lost 3 bases, with 22 bases spanning the gap.

CDR3 in DNA: TGTGCCAGCTCACCAGTCGACAGGTTTGGGTATGGCTACACCTTC. Its translation: CASSPVDRFGYGYTF. This chain links TRBV18 with TRBJ1-2; D possibly corresponds to TRBD1 (6 bases). Germline V gene sequence: CDR1 KGHSH, CDR2 LQKENI. The V gene lost 2 bases and the J gene lost 5 bases, with 15 bases spanning the gap. The CDR3 runs 15 residues.

The chain recombines TRBV19 with TRBJ1-3, with 11 bases lining up with TRBD1. V gave up 7 bases and J gave up 2 bases; unmatched junction bases: 4. The CDR3 runs 15 residues. Per the germline V gene, CDR1 is LNHDA and CDR2 is SQIVND (reference sequence). The chain's CDR3 is CASNSGQGAGNTIYF. The CDR3 coding sequence is TGTGCCAGTAATTCGGGACAGGGGGCTGGAAACACCATATATTTT.

This clone was picked up a small number of times. This chain uses TRBV5-5 with TRBJ2-2; the match to TRBD1 covers 8 bases. V trimming: 5 bases; J trimming: 1 base; junction bases outside the gene matches: 4. There are 15 residues in the CDR3. The germline V gene encodes CDR1 SGHKS and CDR2 YYEKEE (reference sequence). The CDR3 coding sequence is TGTGCCAGCAGGGTAGGACAGGGGAACACCGGGGAGCTGTTTTTT. Its protein product is CASRVGQGNTGELFF.

In this sample, this clone turned up once. This sequence joins TRBV19 and TRBJ2-3, with D possibly TRBD1 on 5 matching bases. V was cut by 1 base and J by 4 bases, with 12 bases left in between. The CDR3 contains 15 residues. Germline-derived CDR1 and CDR2 are LNHDA and SQIVND (reference sequence). The CDR3 sequence is CASSIVGAGADTQYF. The CDR3 DNA is TGTGCCAGTAGTATAGTTGGGGCAGGAGCAGATACGCAGTATTTT.

This clone has just a few counts. The chain uses TRBV3-1 (or the pseudogene TRBV3-2) and TRBJ1-6; D not resolved. This CDR3 spans 15 amino acids. V lost 1 base and J 8 bases, leaving 12 bases between the germline ends. Germline values: CDR1 LGHDT, CDR2 YNNKEL (reference sequence). CDR3 amino acids: CASSQGGQVYSPLHF. CDR3 DNA sequence: TGTGCCAGCAGCCAAGGCGGTCAGGTTTATTCACCCCTCCACTTT.

The chain is built from TRBV29-1 and TRBJ1-2, with 8 bases aligning to TRBD1. V trimming: 6 bases; J trimming: 1 base; junction bases outside the gene matches: 10. Germline CDR1 reads SQVTM; CDR2 reads ANQGSEA. This CDR3 spans 15 amino acids. CDR3 amino acids: CSVDRRTGINYGYTF. In DNA, the CDR3 is TGCAGCGTGGACAGGAGGACAGGGATTAACTATGGCTACACCTTC.

The genes are TRBV19 and TRBJ1-2; D gene uncertain. The V end lost 4 bases, the J end lost 2 bases, and 11 bases lay between the germline ends. This CDR3 comprises 14 residues. Germline V CDR1 and CDR2: LNHDA, SQIVND (reference sequence). The CDR3 region has the DNA TGTGCCAGTAGTAGCAGTCAAACAAACTATGGCTACACCTTC. This gives the protein CASSSSQTNYGYTF.

This clone was detected only a few times. The chain is built from TRBV30 and TRBJ1-1; no clear D. CDR3 length: 12 residues. Looked up from germline, CDR1 is GTSNPN and CDR2 is SVGIG (reference sequence). The germline V and J ends were trimmed by 5 bases and 1 base, with 8 bases remaining between them. The CDR3 protein is CAWRATNTEAFF. The DNA for the CDR3 is TGTGCCTGGCGGGCGACGAACACTGAAGCTTTCTTT.

The chain couples TRBV11-2 to TRBJ1-6, with D unclear. V lost 5 bases, J lost 4 bases, and 9 bases lay in between. Germline loops: CDR1 SGHAT, CDR2 FQNNGV. The CDR3 has 14 amino acids. The CDR3 spells CASSIGGYNSPLHF. CDR3 in DNA: TGTGCCAGCAGCATCGGCGGGTATAATTCACCCCTCCACTTT.

The chain couples TRBV6-5 to TRBJ1-1; weak D call: TRBD1 (5 bases). This CDR3 comprises 11 residues. V dropped 2 bases and J dropped 9 bases, with 7 bases sitting between them. Per the germline V gene, CDR1 is MNHEY and CDR2 is SVGAGI. CDR3 in amino acids: CASSYDSKAFF. As DNA, the CDR3 is TGTGCCAGCAGTTACGACAGTAAAGCTTTCTTT.

This clone is a singleton in its sample. DNA of the CDR3: TGTGCCAGCAGCGCTTGGCTAGCGGGCACAGATACGCAGTATTTT. Protein product: CASSAWLAGTDTQYF. The chain joins TRBV7-8 to TRBJ2-3, with 7 bases aligning to TRBD2. CDR3 length equals 15 residues. V gave up 5 bases and J gave up 1 base; unmatched junction bases: 6. The germline CDR1 and CDR2 sequences are SGHVS and FQNEAQ. Full variable domain (remainder filled in from reference TRBV7-8 and TRBJ2-3): GAGVSQSPRYKVAKRGQDVALRCDPISGHVSLFWYQQALGQGPEFLTYFQNEAQLDKSGLPSDRFFAERPEGSVSTLKIQRTQQEDSAVYLCASSAWLAGTDTQYFGPGTRLTVL.

This chain joins TRBV3-1 (or the pseudogene TRBV3-2) and TRBJ2-2; 10 positions match TRBD2. Germline-derived CDR1 and CDR2 are LGHDT and YNNKEL (reference sequence). J was trimmed by 6 bases and V by 4 bases; bases with no gene match: 5. The CDR3 has 15 amino acids. Here the CDR3 reads CASSPRTSGSGELFF. CDR3 DNA: TGTGCCAGCAGCCCCAGGACTAGCGGTTCCGGGGAGCTGTTTTTT.

The rearrangement uses TRBV5-1 and TRBJ1-4; 8 nucleotides match TRBD1. Per the germline V gene, CDR1 is SGHRS and CDR2 is YFSETQ. Germline trimming cut 0 bases from V and 0 bases from J; bases unmatched to any gene: 4. The CDR3 contains 17 residues. In nucleotides, the CDR3 is TGCGCCAGCAGCTTGGGGGGACAGGCCGCAACTAATGAAAAACTGTTTTTT. Translation: CASSLGGQAATNEKLFF.

The V and J genes are TRBV2 and TRBJ1-4; D unresolved. The CDR3 has 14 amino acids. Trimming pared 3 bases from V and 4 bases from J, leaving 9 bases between. Germline-derived CDR1 and CDR2 are SNHLY and FYNNEI. This chain's CDR3 is CASSDGRLNEKLFF. In nucleotides, the CDR3 is TGTGCCAGCAGTGATGGACGGCTTAATGAAAAACTGTTTTTT. Full variable domain (outside the CDR3, taken from reference TRBV2 and TRBJ1-4): EPEVTQTPSHQVTQMGQEVILRCVPISNHLYFYWYRQILGQKVEFLVSFYNNEISEKSEIFDDQFSVERPDGSNFTLKIRSTKLEDSAMYFCASSDGRLNEKLFFGSGTQLSVL.

This clone was seen just once. The rearrangement links TRBV29-1 to TRBJ1-2; D uncertain. CDR1 and CDR2 (germline): SQVTM, ANQGSEA. CDR3 length: 9 residues. The ends were cut back, 5 bases at V and 6 bases at J, with 4 bases in the middle. Written as DNA, the CDR3 is TGCAGCGTTAATGATGGCTACACCTTC. It is translated as CSVNDGYTF.

V and J are TRBV29-1 and TRBJ1-6; possibly TRBD1 for D (6 bases). This CDR3 has 13 residues. The germline CDR1 and CDR2 sequences are SQVTM and ANQGSEA. V lost 6 bases and J 13 bases, leaving 19 bases between the germline ends. The CDR3 protein is CSVGRRGAYPLHF. As DNA, the CDR3 is TGCAGCGTGGGTCGGAGGGGGGCTTATCCCCTCCACTTT.